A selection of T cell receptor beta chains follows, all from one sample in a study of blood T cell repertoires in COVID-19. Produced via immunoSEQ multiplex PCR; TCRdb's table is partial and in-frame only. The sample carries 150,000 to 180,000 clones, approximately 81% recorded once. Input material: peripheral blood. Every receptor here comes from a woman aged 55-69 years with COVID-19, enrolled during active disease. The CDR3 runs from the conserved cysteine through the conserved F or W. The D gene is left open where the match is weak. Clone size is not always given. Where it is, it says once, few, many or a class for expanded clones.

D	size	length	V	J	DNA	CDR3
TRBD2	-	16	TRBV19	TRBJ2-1	TGTGCCAGTAGTATATTAGTCGGCGGGGGGATGAATGAGCAGTTCTTC	CASSILVGGGMNEQFF
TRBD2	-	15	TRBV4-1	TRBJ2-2	TGCGCCAGCAGCCAAGATCCGCTAGCGGTCGGGGAGCTGTTTTTT	CASSQDPLAVGELFF
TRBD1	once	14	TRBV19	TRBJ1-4	TGTGCCAGTAGAACGACAGGGTTAAAAGAAAAACTGTTTTTT	CASRTTGLKEKLFF
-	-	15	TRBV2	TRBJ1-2	TGTGCCAGCATGGGCCAGGGGCAACCCAACTATGGCTACACCTTC	CASMGQGQPNYGYTF
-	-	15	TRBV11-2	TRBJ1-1	TGTGCCAGCAGCTTAGGTCATCATACTGGCACTGAAGCTTTCTTT	CASSLGHHTGTEAFF
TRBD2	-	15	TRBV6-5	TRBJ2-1	TGTGCCAGCACATCAGCGGGGGGGGAAAACAATGAGCAGTTCTTC	CASTSAGGENNEQFF
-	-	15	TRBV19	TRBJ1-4	TGTGCCAGTATAGCCCGGGGAGAACTTAATGAAAAACTGTTTTTT	CASIARGELNEKLFF
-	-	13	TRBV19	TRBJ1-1	TGTGCCAGTAAAGGACAGATTAACACTGAAGCTTTCTTT	CASKGQINTEAFF
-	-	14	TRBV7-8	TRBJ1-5	TGTGCCAGCAGCCCGCGGGGGGGGAATCAGCCCCAGCATTTT	CASSPRGGNQPQHF
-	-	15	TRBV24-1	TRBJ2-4	TGTGCCACCAGTGATGCGACAGAGGCCAAAAACATTCAGTACTTC	CATSDATEAKNIQYF
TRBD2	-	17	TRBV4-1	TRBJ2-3	TGCGCCAGCAGCCAAGGACCTACGGGAGGGCGCACAGATACGCAGTATTTT	CASSQGPTGGRTDTQYF
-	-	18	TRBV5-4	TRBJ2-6	TGTGCCAGCAGCCCTGGAGGACCGATCGGCTCTGGGGCCAACGTCCTGACTTTC	CASSPGGPIGSGANVLTF
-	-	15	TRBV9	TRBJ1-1	TGTGCCAGCAGCGCCCGAGGGCACCAGAACACTGAAGCTTTCTTT	CASSARGHQNTEAFF
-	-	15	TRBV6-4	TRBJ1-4	TGTGCCAGCAGTCAAGGGGCAGGCCGTAATGAAAAACTGTTTTTT	CASSQGAGRNEKLFF
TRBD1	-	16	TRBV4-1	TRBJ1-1	TGCGCCAGCAGCCCCAGGGGACAGGGAATGGGAACTGAAGCTTTCTTT	CASSPRGQGMGTEAFF
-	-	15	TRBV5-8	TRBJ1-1	TGTGCCAGCAGCTTGGGGCGGGGGACGAGCACTGAAGCTTTCTTT	CASSLGRGTSTEAFF
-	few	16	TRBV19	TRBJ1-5	TGTGCCAGTAGTATCAAGCACACAGAGTACAATCAGCCCCAGCATTTT	CASSIKHTEYNQPQHF
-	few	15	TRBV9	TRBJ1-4	TGTGCCAGCAGCGGGCAGGGGTCCACTAATGAAAAACTGTTTTTT	CASSGQGSTNEKLFF
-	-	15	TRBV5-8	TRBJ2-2	TGTGCCAGCAGCTTGGGACTAGTTAGCAACGGGGAGCTGTTTTTT	CASSLGLVSNGELFF
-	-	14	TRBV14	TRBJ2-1	TGTGCCAGCAGCCGAGCGGGTCTTTACAATGAGCAGTTCTTC	CASSRAGLYNEQFF
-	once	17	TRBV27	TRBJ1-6	TGTGCCAGCAGTTTACGGTCAGCTAGCTCCTATAATTCACCCCTCCACTTT	CASSLRSASSYNSPLHF
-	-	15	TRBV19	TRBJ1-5	TGTGCCAGTAATGACCCAGGGATGAGGCATCAGCCCCAGCATTTT	CASNDPGMRHQPQHF
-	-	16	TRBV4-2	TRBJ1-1	TGTGCCACCCGCCCCTCGACCGCGGCCTTGAACACTGAAGCTTTCTTT	CATRPSTAALNTEAFF
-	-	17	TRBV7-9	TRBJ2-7	TGTGCCAGCAGCCCCAGCCATGTGACAGGGACTTCCTACGAGCAGTACTTC	CASSPSHVTGTSYEQYF
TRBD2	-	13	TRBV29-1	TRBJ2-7	TGCAGCGTTGAGCGACTAGCGGACTACGAGCAGTACTTC	CSVERLADYEQYF
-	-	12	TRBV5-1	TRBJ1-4	TGCGCCAGCAGCTTGACAGCAGAAAAACTGTTTTTT	CASSLTAEKLFF
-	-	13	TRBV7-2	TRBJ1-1	TGTGCCAGCAGCCTACAGTTGAACACTGAAGCTTTCTTT	CASSLQLNTEAFF
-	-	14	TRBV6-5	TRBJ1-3	TGTGCCAGCAGTCCCGCAGGGACTGGAAACACCATATATTTT	CASSPAGTGNTIYF
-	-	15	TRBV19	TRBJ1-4	TGTGCCAGTAGTCTAAAAGGACTGTCGACTGAAAAACTGTTTTTT	CASSLKGLSTEKLFF
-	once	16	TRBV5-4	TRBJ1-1	TGTGCCAGCAGCCCCGAGGGAAGGGGGGGGAACACTGAAGCTTTCTTT	CASSPEGRGGNTEAFF
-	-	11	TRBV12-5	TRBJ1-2	TGTGCTAGTGCCGTTAACTATGGCTACACCTTC	CASAVNYGYTF
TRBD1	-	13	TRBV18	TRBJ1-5	TGTGCCAGCGCTCCGGGACAGAATCAGCCCCAGCATTTT	CASAPGQNQPQHF
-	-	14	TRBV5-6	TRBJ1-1	TGTGCCAGCAGCTTCCAACAGACGAACACTGAAGCTTTCTTT	CASSFQQTNTEAFF
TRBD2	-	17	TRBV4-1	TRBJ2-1	TGCGCCAGCACCTTCGGGACTAGCGGGAGAGTCGGCCATGAGCAGTTCTTC	CASTFGTSGRVGHEQFF
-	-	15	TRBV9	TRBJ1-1	TGTGCCAGCAGCGTAGAAAGCGGGGGGGGCACTGAAGCTTTCTTT	CASSVESGGGTEAFF
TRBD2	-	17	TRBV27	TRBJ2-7	TGTGCCAGCAGTTCCGCCCCTTTTGCGGGAGGGAGCTACGAGCAGTACTTC	CASSSAPFAGGSYEQYF
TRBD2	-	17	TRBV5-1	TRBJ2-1	TGCGCCAGCAGCCCGTATACTAGCGGGAGCTCCTACAATGAGCAGTTCTTC	CASSPYTSGSSYNEQFF
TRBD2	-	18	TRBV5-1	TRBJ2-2	TGCGCCAGCAGCTCGACTAGCGGGGGGACTCCGAACACCGGGGAGCTGTTTTTT	CASSSTSGGTPNTGELFF
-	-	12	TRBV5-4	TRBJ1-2	TGTGCCAGCAGCTCACAGGGTTACGGCTACACCTTC	CASSSQGYGYTF
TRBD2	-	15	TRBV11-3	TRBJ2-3	TGTGCCAGCAGCGCTACTAGCGGCCGCACAGATACGCAGTATTTT	CASSATSGRTDTQYF
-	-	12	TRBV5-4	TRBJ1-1	TGTGCCAGCAGCCAGACGGGGGCTGAAGCTTTCTTT	CASSQTGAEAFF